These T cell receptor beta chains were read from a single sample in a study of metastatic and nonmetastatic thyroid tumors. TCRdb reanalyzed the PCR reads with MiXCR. Among about 34,000 clones, around a sixth were seen once, and the ten largest hold approximately 7%. Sequencing used blood. The receptor source for this set is a female donor with papillary thyroid cancer or a benign thyroid nodule (not recorded which). Some clones in this sample may be carry-over from other donors' samples. The CDR3 runs from the conserved cysteine through the conserved F or W. D genes are given only for firm matches. Clone size is given for some rows only: seen once, a few or many times, or a class if the clone is expanded.

D: NA; size: many; J: TRBJ1-5; V: TRBV20-1; CDR3: CSAREGSSNQPQHF; DNA: TGCAGTGCTAGAGAAGGTTCAAGCAATCAGCCCCAGCATTTT
D: NA; size: many; J: TRBJ1-2; V: TRBV4-2; CDR3: CASSQMPRSWNVYGYTF; DNA: TGTGCCAGCAGCCAGATGCCCCGGAGTTGGAATGTTTATGGCTACACCTTC
D: TRBD1; size: NA; J: TRBJ2-7; V: TRBV20-1; CDR3: CSATRDRGLSYEQYF; DNA: TGCAGTGCTACCCGGGACAGGGGGCTCTCCTACGAGCAGTACTTC
D: TRBD2; size: many; J: TRBJ2-6; V: TRBV11-2; CDR3: CASSLEAGFSGANVLTF; DNA: TGTGCCAGCAGCTTAGAAGCGGGGTTCTCTGGGGCCAACGTCCTGACTTTC
D: TRBD1; size: many; J: TRBJ2-6; V: TRBV5-4; CDR3: CASQGASGANVLTF; DNA: TGTGCCAGTCAGGGGGCTTCTGGGGCCAACGTCCTGACTTTC
D: NA; size: many; J: TRBJ2-1; V: TRBV30; CDR3: CAWSVLSGSGRAYNEQFF; DNA: TGTGCCTGGAGTGTACTTAGTGGGTCAGGCCGCGCCTACAATGAGCAGTTCTTC
D: TRBD1; size: few; J: TRBJ2-3; V: TRBV6-1; CDR3: CASLSGTGETDTQYF; DNA: TGTGCCAGCCTCTCCGGGACAGGGGAGACAGATACGCAGTATTTT
D: NA; size: many; J: TRBJ2-3; V: TRBV4-3; CDR3: CASSQVGSPTDTQYF; DNA: TGCGCCAGCAGCCAAGTGGGCAGCCCCACAGATACGCAGTATTTT
D: NA; size: many; J: TRBJ2-7; V: TRBV28; CDR3: CASRTTGISEQYF; DNA: TGTGCCAGCAGGACTACCGGGATCTCCGAGCAGTACTTC
D: TRBD2; size: few; J: TRBJ2-1; V: TRBV11-2; CDR3: CASIPIAGGAYNEQFF; DNA: TGTGCCAGCATCCCGATAGCGGGAGGTGCCTACAATGAGCAGTTCTTC
D: NA; size: many; J: TRBJ1-5; V: TRBV4-1; CDR3: CASSQDLSGRDQPQHF; DNA: TGCGCCAGCAGCCAAGATTTATCAGGGCGCGATCAGCCCCAGCATTTT
D: NA; size: many; J: TRBJ2-1; V: TRBV28; CDR3: CASSSAGGGAYNEQFF; DNA: TGTGCCAGCAGCTCAGCCGGGGGCGGGGCCTACAATGAGCAGTTCTTC
D: NA; size: NA; J: TRBJ2-3; V: TRBV20-1; CDR3: CSARVGPSRGDTQYF; DNA: TGCAGTGCTAGAGTGGGGCCTAGTCGGGGGGATACGCAGTATTTT
D: TRBD1; size: many; J: TRBJ2-7; V: TRBV19; CDR3: CASRGTENPPYEQYF; DNA: TGTGCCAGTAGGGGGACAGAAAATCCCCCCTACGAGCAGTACTTC
D: TRBD1; size: many; J: TRBJ1-4; V: TRBV6-1; CDR3: CASSEAPTGPPTNEKLFF; DNA: TGTGCCAGCAGTGAAGCGCCGACAGGGCCCCCAACTAATGAAAAACTGTTTTTT
D: NA; size: many; J: TRBJ1-1; V: TRBV7-2; CDR3: CASSWARATEAFF; DNA: TGTGCCAGCAGCTGGGCCAGGGCCACTGAAGCTTTCTTT
D: NA; size: many; J: TRBJ2-7; V: TRBV20-1; CDR3: CSARSGLTYEQYF; DNA: TGCAGTGCTAGAAGCGGGCTAACCTACGAGCAGTACTTC
D: TRBD1; size: many; J: TRBJ1-4; V: TRBV10-3; CDR3: CAISESTGAGGGNEKLFF; DNA: TGTGCCATCAGTGAGTCGACAGGGGCCGGAGGTGGGAATGAAAAACTGTTCTTT